Here is one T cell receptor beta chain with its context. TCRdb's copy holds only in-frame clones and misses some; the assay was immunoSEQ multiplex PCR. The sample holds tens of thousands of clones; around 90% are singletons and the top ten take approximately 1.6%. In germline, CDR1 is SGHAT, CDR2 FQNNGV. The V gene lost 3 bases and the J gene lost 4 bases, with 13 bases spanning the gap. The CDR3 is 14 residues long. The sample belongs to a study of T cell changes during pregnancy in multiple sclerosis. The sequences come from peripheral blood, collected in the first trimester of pregnancy. This TCR came from a female donor in good health, enrolled as a control in a pregnancy study. This chain connects TRBV11-2 to TRBJ2-7; D is possibly TRBD1 (6 bases). The CDR3 sequence: CASSLGAGVYEQYF. CDR3 DNA sequence: TGTGCCAGCAGCTTGGGGGCAGGGGTGTACGAGCAGTACTTC.